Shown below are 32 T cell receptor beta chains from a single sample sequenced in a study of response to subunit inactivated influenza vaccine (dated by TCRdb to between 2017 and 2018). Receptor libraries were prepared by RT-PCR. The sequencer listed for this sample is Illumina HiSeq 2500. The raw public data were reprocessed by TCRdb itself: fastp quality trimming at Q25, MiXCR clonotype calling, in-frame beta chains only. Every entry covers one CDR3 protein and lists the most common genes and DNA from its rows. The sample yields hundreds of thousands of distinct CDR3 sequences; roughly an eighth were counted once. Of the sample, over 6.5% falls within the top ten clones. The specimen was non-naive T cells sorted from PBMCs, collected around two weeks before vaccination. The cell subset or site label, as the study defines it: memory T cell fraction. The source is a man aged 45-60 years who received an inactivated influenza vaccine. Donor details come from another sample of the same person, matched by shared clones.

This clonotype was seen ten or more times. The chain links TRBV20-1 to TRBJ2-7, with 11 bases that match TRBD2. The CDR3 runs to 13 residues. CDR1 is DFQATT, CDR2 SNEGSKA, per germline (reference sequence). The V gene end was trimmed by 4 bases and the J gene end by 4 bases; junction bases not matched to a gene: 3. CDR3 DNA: TGCAGTGCTATGACTAGCGGGGTGTACGAGCAGTACTTC. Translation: CSAMTSGVYEQYF.

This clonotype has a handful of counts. CDR3 sequence reads: CASSSGQADQPQHF. The CDR3 nucleotides are TGCGCCAGCAGCTCCGGACAGGCCGATCAGCCCCAGCATTTT. This rearrangement joins TRBV5-1 to TRBJ1-5; 7 nucleotides agree with TRBD1. Trimming at V came to 3 bases and at J to 5 bases, leaving 5 bases not matched to a gene. Germline V gene data show CDR1 as SGHRS and CDR2 as YFSETQ. CDR3 length: 14 amino acids. The complete variable domain, with remaining parts taken from reference TRBV5-1 and TRBJ1-5, reads KAGVTQTPRYLIKTRGQQVTLSCSPISGHRSVSWYQQTPGQGLQFLFEYFSETQRNKGNFPGRFSGRQFSNSRSEMNVSTLELGDSALYLCASSSGQADQPQHFGDGTRLSIL.

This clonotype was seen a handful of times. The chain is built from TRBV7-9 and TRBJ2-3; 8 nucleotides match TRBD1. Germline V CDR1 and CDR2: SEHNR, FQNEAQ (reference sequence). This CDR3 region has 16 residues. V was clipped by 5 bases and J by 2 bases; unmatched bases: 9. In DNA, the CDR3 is TGTGCCAGCAGCCCTACGACAGGGGCTGCCACAGATACGCAGTATTTT. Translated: CASSPTTGAATDTQYF.

The DNA of the CDR3 is TGTGCCAGCAGCCCTAGACAGGGGGAAGAGGCTAACTATGGCTACACCTTC. The encoded protein is CASSPRQGEEANYGYTF. The gene calls are TRBV7-9 and TRBJ1-2; 9 bases map to TRBD1. This CDR3 has 17 amino acids. Looked up from germline, CDR1 is SEHNR and CDR2 is FQNEAQ (reference sequence). J was trimmed by 0 bases and V by 5 bases; bases with no gene match: 10.

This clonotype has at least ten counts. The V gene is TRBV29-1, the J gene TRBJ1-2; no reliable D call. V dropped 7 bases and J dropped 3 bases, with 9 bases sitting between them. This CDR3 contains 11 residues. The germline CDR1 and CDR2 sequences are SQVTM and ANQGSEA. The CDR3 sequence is CSGLDYYGYTF. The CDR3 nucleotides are TGCAGCGGTCTCGACTACTATGGCTACACCTTC.

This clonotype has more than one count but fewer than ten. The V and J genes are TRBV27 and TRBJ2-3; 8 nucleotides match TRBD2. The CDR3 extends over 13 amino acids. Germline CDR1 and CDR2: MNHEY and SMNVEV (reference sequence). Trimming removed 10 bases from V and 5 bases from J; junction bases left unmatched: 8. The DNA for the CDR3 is TGTGCCACCCGTCTAGCGGGCGGAGATACGCAGTATTTT. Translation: CATRLAGGDTQYF.

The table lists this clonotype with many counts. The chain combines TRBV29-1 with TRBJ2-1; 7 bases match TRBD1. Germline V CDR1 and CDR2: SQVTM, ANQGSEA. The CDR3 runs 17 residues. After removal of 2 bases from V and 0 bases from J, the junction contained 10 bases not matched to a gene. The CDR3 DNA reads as TGCAGCGTTGAATGGCGTACGGCAGGGGGCTCCTACAATGAGCAGTTCTTC. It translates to CSVEWRTAGGSYNEQFF.

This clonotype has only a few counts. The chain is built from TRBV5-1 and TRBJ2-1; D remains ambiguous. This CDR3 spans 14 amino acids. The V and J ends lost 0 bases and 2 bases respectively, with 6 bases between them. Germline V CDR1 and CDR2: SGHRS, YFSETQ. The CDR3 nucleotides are TGCGCCAGCAGCTTGGAAATGACCTACAATGAGCAGTTCTTC. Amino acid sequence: CASSLEMTYNEQFF.

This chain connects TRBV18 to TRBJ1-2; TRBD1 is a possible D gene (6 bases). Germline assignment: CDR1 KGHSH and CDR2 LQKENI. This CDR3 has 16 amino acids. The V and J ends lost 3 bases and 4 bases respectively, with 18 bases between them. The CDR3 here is CASSPSLDSFGYGYTF. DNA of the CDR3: TGTGCCAGCTCACCCTCCCTGGACAGCTTTGGCTATGGCTACACCTTC. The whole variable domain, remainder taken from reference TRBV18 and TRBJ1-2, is NAGVMQNPRHLVRRRGQEARLRCSPMKGHSHVYWYRQLPEEGLKFMVYLQKENIIDESGMPKERFSAEFPKEGPSILRIQQVVRGDSAAYFCASSPSLDSFGYGYTFGSGTRLTVV.

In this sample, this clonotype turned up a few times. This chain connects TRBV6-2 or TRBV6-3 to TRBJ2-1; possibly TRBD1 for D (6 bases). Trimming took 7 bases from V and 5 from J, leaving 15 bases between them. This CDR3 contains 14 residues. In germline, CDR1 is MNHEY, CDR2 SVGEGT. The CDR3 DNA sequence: TGTGCCAGCATGCGGACGCACAGGGACAATGAGCAGTTCTTC. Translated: CASMRTHRDNEQFF.

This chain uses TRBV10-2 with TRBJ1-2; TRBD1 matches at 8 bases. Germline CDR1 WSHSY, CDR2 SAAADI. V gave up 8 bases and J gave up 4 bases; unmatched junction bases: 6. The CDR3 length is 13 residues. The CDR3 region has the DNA TGCGCCAGCTTTTCGGGACAGGTCTATGGCTACACCTTC. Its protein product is CASFSGQVYGYTF.

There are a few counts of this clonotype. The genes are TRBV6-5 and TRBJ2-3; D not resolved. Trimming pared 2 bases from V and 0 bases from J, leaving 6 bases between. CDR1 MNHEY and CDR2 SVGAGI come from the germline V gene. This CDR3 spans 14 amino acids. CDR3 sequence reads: CASSYGVSTDTQYF. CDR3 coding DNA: TGTGCCAGCAGTTACGGGGTGAGCACAGATACGCAGTATTTT.

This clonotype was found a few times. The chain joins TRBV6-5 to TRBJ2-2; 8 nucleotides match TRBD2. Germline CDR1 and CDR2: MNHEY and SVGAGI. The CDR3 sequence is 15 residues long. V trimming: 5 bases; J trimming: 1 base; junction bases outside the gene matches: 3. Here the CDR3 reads CASSNLAGNTGELFF. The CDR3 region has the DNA TGTGCCAGCAGTAACCTAGCGGGGAACACCGGGGAGCTGTTTTTT.

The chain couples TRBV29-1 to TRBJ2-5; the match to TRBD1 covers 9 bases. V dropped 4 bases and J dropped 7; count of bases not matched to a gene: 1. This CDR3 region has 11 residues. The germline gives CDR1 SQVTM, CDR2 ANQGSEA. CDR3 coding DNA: TGCAGCGTTGGGGACAGGGCGACCCAGTACTTC. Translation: CSVGDRATQYF.

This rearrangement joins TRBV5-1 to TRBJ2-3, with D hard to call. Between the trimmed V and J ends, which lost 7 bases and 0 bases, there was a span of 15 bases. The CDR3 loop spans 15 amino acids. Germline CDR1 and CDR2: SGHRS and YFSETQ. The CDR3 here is CASGSDPSSTDTQYF. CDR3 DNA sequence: TGCGCCAGCGGATCCGACCCTTCTAGCACAGATACGCAGTATTTT. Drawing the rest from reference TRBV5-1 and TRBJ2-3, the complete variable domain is KAGVTQTPRYLIKTRGQQVTLSCSPISGHRSVSWYQQTPGQGLQFLFEYFSETQRNKGNFPGRFSGRQFSNSRSEMNVSTLELGDSALYLCASGSDPSSTDTQYFGPGTRLTVL.

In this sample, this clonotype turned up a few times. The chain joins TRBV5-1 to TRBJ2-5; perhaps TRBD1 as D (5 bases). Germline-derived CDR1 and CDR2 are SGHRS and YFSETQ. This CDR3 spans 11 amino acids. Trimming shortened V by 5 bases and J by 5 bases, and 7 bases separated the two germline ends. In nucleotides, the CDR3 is TGCGCCAGCAGAGGGGATGAGACCCAGTACTTC. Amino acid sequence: CASRGDETQYF.

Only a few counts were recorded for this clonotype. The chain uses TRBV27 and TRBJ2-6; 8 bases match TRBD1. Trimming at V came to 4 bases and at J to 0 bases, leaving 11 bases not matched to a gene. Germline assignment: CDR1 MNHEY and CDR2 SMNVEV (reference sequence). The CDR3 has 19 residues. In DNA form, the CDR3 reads TGTGCCAGCAGTTCCCAGTCGGGACAGGCCCTCTCTGGGGCCAACGTCCTGACTTTC. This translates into CASSSQSGQALSGANVLTF.

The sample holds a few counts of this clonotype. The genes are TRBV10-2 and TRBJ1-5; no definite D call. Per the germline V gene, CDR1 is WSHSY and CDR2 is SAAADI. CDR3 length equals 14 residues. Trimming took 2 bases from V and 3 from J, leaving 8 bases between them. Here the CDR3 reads CASSEGRSNQPQHF. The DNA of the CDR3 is TGCGCCAGCAGTGAGGGAAGGTCCAATCAGCCCCAGCATTTT.

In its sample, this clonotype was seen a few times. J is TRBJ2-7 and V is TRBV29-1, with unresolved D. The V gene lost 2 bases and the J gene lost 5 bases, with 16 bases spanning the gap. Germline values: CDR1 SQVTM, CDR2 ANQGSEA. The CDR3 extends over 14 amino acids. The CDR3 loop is CSVEISRSVNEQYF. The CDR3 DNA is TGCAGCGTTGAAATCTCCCGTTCAGTCAACGAGCAGTACTTC.

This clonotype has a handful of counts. In DNA, the CDR3 is TGTGCCATCAGATCTGAGGGCCGCGCAGATACGCAGTATTTT. Amino acid sequence: CAIRSEGRADTQYF. The chain links TRBV10-3 to TRBJ2-3, with D perhaps matching TRBD2 (5 bases). Per germline, CDR1 ENHRY and CDR2 SYGVKD. This CDR3 has 14 residues. Deletions cut 6 bases from V and 4 bases from J, with 14 bases between.

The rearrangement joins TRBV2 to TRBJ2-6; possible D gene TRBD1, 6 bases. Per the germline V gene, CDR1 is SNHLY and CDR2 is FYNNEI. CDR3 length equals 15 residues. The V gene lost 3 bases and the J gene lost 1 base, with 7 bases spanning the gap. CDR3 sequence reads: CASSDGTSGANVLTF. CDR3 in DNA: TGTGCCAGCAGTGACGGGACATCTGGGGCCAACGTCCTGACTTTC.

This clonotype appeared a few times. CDR3 loop: CASSLEGRIMNTEAFF. CDR3 DNA sequence: TGTGCCAGCAGCTTAGAAGGACGGATCATGAACACTGAAGCTTTCTTT. The genes are TRBV7-2 and TRBJ1-1, with D unclear. The CDR3 consists of 16 residues. Germline V gene data show CDR1 as SGHTA and CDR2 as FQGNSA. Between the trimmed V and J ends, which lost 1 base and 0 bases, there was a span of 12 bases.

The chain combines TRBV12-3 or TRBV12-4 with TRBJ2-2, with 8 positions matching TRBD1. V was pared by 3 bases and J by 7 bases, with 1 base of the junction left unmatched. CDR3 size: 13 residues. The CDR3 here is CASSFGQGGELFF. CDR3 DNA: TGTGCCAGCAGTTTCGGACAGGGCGGGGAGCTGTTTTTT.

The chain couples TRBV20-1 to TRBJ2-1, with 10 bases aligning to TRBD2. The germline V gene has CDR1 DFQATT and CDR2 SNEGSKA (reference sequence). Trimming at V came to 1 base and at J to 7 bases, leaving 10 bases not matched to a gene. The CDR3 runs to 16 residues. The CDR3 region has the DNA TGCAGTGCTAGAGCCCTAACTAGCGGGATGCGGAATGAGCAGTTCTTC. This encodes CSARALTSGMRNEQFF.

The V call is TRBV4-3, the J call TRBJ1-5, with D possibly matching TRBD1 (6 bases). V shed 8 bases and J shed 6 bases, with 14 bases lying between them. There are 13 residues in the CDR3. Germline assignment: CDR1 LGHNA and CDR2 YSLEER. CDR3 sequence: CASLGGPIQPQHF. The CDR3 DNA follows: TGCGCCAGCCTTGGGGGCCCCATTCAGCCCCAGCATTTT.

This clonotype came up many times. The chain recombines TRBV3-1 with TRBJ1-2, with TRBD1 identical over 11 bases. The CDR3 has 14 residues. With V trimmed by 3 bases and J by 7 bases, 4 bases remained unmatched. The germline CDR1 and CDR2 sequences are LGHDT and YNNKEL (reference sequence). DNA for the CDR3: TGTGCCAGCAGCCAGGACAGGGGGCTATCTGGCTACACCTTC. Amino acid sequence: CASSQDRGLSGYTF.

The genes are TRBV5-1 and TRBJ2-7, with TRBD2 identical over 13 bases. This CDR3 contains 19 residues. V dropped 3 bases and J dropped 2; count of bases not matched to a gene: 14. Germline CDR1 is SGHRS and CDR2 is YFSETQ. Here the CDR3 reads CASSSPGLAGEVETYEQYF. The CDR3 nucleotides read TGCGCCAGCAGCTCCCCTGGACTAGCGGGGGAAGTGGAAACCTACGAGCAGTACTTC.

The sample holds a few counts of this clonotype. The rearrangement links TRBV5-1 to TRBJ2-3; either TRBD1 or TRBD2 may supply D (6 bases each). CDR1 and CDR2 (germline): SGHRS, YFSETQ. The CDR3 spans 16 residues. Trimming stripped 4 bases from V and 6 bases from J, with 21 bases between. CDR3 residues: CASSQITGASSDTQYF. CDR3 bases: TGCGCCAGCAGCCAGATAACGGGGGCCTCGTCGGATACGCAGTATTTT. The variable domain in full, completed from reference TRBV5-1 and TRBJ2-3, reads KAGVTQTPRYLIKTRGQQVTLSCSPISGHRSVSWYQQTPGQGLQFLFEYFSETQRNKGNFPGRFSGRQFSNSRSEMNVSTLELGDSALYLCASSQITGASSDTQYFGPGTRLTVL.

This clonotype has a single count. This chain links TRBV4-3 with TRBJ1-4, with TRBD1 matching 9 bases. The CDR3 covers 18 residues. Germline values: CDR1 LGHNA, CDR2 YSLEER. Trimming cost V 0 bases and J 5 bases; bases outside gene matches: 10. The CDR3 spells CASSQDLRRTGVNEKLFF. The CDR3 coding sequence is TGCGCCAGCAGCCAAGATCTTAGGAGGACAGGGGTAAATGAAAAACTGTTTTTT.

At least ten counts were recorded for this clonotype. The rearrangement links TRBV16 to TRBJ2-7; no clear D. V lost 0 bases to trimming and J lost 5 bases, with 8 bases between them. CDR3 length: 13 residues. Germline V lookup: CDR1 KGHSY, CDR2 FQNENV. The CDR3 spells CASSQSGFDEQYF. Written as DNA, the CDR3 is TGTGCCAGCAGCCAATCGGGTTTTGACGAGCAGTACTTC.

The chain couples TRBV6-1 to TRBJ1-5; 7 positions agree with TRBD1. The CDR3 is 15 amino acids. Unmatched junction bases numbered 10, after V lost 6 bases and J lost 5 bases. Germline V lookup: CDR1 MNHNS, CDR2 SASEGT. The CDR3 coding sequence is TGTGCCAGCAGCCTGACAGGGAGCTGGGATCAGCCCCAGCATTTT. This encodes CASSLTGSWDQPQHF.

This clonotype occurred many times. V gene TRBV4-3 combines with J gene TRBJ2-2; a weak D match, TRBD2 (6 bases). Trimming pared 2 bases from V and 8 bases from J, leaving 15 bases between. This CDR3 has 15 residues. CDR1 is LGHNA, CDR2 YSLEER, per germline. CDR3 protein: CASSQNQGGTGELFF. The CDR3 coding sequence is TGCGCCAGCAGCCAAAACCAGGGAGGTACGGGGGAGCTGTTTTTT.